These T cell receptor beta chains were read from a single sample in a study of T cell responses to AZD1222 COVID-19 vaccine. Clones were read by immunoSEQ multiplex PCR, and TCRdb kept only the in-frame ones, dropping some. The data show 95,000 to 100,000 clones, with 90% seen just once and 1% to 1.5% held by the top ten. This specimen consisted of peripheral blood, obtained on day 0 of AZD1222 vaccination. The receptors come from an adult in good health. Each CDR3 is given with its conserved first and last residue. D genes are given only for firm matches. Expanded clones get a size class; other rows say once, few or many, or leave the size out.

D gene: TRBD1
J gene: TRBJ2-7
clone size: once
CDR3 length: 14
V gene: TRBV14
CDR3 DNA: TGTGCCAGCAGCCGTACAGGGGGCTCCTACGAGCAGTACTTC
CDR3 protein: CASSRTGGSYEQYF

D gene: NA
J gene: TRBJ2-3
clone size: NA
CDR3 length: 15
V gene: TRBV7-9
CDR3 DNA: TGTGCCAGCAGCTTAGCCACGGGGTACACAGATACGCAGTATTTT
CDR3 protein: CASSLATGYTDTQYF

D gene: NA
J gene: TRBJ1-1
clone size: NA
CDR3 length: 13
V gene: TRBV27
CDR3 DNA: TGTGCCAGCAGTGAGTCAGGGCCCACTGAAGCTTTCTTT
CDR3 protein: CASSESGPTEAFF

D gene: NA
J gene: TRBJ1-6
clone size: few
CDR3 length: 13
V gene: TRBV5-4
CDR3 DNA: TGTGCCAGCAGCTTGAACGACAGGTCACCCCTCCACTTT
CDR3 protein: CASSLNDRSPLHF

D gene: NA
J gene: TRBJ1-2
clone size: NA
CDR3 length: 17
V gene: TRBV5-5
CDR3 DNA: TGTGCCAGCAGCCCCGACAGTCCGACTACCTCCGTGTATGGCTACACCTTC
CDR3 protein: CASSPDSPTTSVYGYTF

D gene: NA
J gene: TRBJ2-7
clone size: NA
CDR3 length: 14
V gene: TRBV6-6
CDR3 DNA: TGTGCCAGCGCGCCGACCCTAGGTGGGTACGAGCAGTACTTC
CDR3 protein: CASAPTLGGYEQYF

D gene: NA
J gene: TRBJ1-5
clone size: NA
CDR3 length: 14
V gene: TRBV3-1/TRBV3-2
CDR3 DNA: TGTGCCAGCAGCCAAGATCATGCCAATCAGCCCCAGCATTTT
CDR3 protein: CASSQDHANQPQHF

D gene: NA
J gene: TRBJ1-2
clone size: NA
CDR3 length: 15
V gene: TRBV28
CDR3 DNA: TGTGCCAGCAGTTTTATTTCTGTAGGAGACTATGGCTACACCTTC
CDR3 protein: CASSFISVGDYGYTF

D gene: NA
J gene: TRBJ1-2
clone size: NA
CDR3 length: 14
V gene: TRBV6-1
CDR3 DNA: TGTGCCAGCAGTGAGAGGGGATCCCTCTATGGCTACACCTTC
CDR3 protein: CASSERGSLYGYTF

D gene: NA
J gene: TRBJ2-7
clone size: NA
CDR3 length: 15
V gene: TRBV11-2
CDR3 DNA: TGTGCCAGCAGCTTAGATCCGCCAGCCCCCTACGAGCAGTACTTC
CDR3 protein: CASSLDPPAPYEQYF

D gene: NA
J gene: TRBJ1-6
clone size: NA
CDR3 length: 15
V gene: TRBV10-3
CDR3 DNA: TGTGCCATCAGTGACAAGACCGCCGGACAAACACCCCTCCACTTT
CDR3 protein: CAISDKTAGQTPLHF

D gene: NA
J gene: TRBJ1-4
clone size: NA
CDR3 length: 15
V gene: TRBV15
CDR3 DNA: TGTGCCACCAGCAGAGGAGGACCTTTTTACGAAAAACTGTTTTTT
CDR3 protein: CATSRGGPFYEKLFF

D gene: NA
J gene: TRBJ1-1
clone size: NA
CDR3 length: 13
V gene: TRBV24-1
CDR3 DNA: TGTGCCACCAGTATTGGACTGAACACTGAAGCTTTCTTT
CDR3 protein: CATSIGLNTEAFF

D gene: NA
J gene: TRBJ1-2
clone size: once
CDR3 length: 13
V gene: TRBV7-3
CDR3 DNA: TGTGCCAGCAGCTTAACGAGGGTTGGGGGCTACACCTTC
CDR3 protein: CASSLTRVGGYTF

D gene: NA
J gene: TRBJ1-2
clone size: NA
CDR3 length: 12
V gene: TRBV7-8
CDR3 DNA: TGTGCCAGCAGCTTAGGTCGGGATGGCTACACCTTC
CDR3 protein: CASSLGRDGYTF

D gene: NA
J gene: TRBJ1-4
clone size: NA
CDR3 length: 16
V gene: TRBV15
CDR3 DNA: TGTGCCACCAGCAGAGATCCGGCAGGGGAGAATGAAAAACTGTTTTTT
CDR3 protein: CATSRDPAGENEKLFF

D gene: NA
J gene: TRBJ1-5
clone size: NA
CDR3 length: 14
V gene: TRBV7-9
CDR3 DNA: TGTGCCAGCAGCTTAATGGACAGCAATCAGCCCCAGCATTTT
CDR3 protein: CASSLMDSNQPQHF